Listed here are 12 T cell receptor beta chains from one sample, sequenced in a study of shared T cell receptors in the human thymus. The repertoire was sequenced with immunoSEQ multiplex PCR; TCRdb's copy has only in-frame clones and lacks some. The sample has more than 300,000 clones, approximately 95% seen once. The material sequenced was thymocytes. These receptors came from a human donor.

The chain uses TRBV27 and TRBJ2-7; the match to TRBD2 covers 7 bases. J was trimmed by 3 bases and V by 1 base; bases with no gene match: 9. This CDR3 is 16 amino acids long. Germline CDR1 is MNHEY and CDR2 is SMNVEV (reference sequence). CDR3 amino acids: CASSLYRAGEYYEQYF. The DNA for the CDR3 is TGTGCCAGCAGTTTATATCGCGCGGGAGAATACTACGAGCAGTACTTC.

V is TRBV11-1 and J is TRBJ1-2; TRBD1 matches at 7 bases. Trimming took 4 bases from V and 2 from J; bases not matched to a gene: 13. This CDR3 comprises 17 residues. Germline values: CDR1 SGHAT, CDR2 FQDESV (reference sequence). CDR3 protein: CASSWGGGDPTNYGYTF. The CDR3 DNA reads TGTGCCAGCAGCTGGGGAGGGGGCGATCCGACCAACTATGGCTACACCTTC.

The V call is TRBV28, the J call TRBJ2-7; possible D gene TRBD1, 6 bases. The V end was cut by 1 base, the J end by 4 bases, with 14 bases between. Per germline, CDR1 MDHEN and CDR2 SYDVKM. The CDR3 length is 15 residues. CDR3 bases: TGTGCCAGCAGTTTATCCGGACAGCCAGCGTACGAGCAGTACTTC. Protein sequence: CASSLSGQPAYEQYF. Full variable domain (rest looked up from reference TRBV28 and TRBJ2-7): DVKVTQSSRYLVKRTGEKVFLECVQDMDHENMFWYRQDPGLGLRLIYFSYDVKMKEKGDIPEGYSVSREKKERFSLILESASTNQTSMYLCASSLSGQPAYEQYFGPGTRLTVT.

The J gene is TRBJ2-1, the V gene TRBV14; D may be TRBD2 (5 bases). The CDR3 is made up of 18 amino acids. Trimming took 0 bases from V and 4 from J, leaving 19 bases between them. Germline V gives CDR1 SGHDN, CDR2 FVKESK. The CDR3, as DNA: TGTGCCAGCAGCCAAGATAAAAGGAGGTCCCTGAGATACAATGAGCAGTTCTTC. It codes for CASSQDKRRSLRYNEQFF.

This chain links TRBV7-2 with TRBJ2-7; 8 bases line up with TRBD2. Germline loops: CDR1 SGHTA, CDR2 FQGNSA. After removal of 4 bases from V and 4 bases from J, the junction contained 3 bases not matched to a gene. This CDR3 comprises 13 residues. CDR3 in amino acids: CASSSPGGYEQYF. In DNA form, the CDR3 reads TGTGCCAGCAGCTCCCCGGGGGGGTACGAGCAGTACTTC.

This clone turned up a few times. The chain uses TRBV11-2 and TRBJ1-1, with D uncertain. The CDR3 is 14 amino acids. Trimming removed 5 bases from V and 1 base from J, with 11 bases in between. CDR1 is SGHAT, CDR2 FQNNGV, per germline. For the CDR3, the DNA is TGTGCCAGCAGCCCCGGGGAGGGGAACACTGAAGCTTTCTTT. Translation gives CASSPGEGNTEAFF.

The chain couples TRBV30 to TRBJ2-7; D is unclear. CDR1 and CDR2 from the germline V gene are GTSNPN and SVGIG (reference sequence). The V end lost 4 bases, the J end lost 4 bases, and 14 bases lay between the germline ends. CDR3 length equals 13 residues. CDR3 sequence: CAWTPHGFYEQYF. CDR3 nucleotides: TGTGCCTGGACTCCTCACGGCTTTTACGAGCAGTACTTC. The full variable domain, completed using reference TRBV30 and TRBJ2-7, is SQTIHQWPATLVQPVGSPLSLECTVEGTSNPNLYWYRQAAGRGLQLLFYSVGIGQISSEVPQNLSASRPQDRQFILSSKKLLLSDSGFYLCAWTPHGFYEQYFGPGTRLTVT.

The rearrangement joins TRBV7-9 to TRBJ1-1, with TRBD1 matching over 9 bases. After removal of 8 bases from V and 6 bases from J, the junction contained 10 bases not matched to a gene. The CDR3 sequence is 14 residues long. Per the germline V gene, CDR1 is SEHNR and CDR2 is FQNEAQ (reference sequence). The CDR3 loop is CASYSRDRVPEAFF. In DNA, the CDR3 is TGTGCCAGCTACTCCCGGGACAGGGTCCCTGAAGCTTTCTTT.

This clone appeared a few times. In DNA, the CDR3 is TGTGCCAGCAGCGTTGGACCTAGGGGAAACACCATATATTTT. Translation: CASSVGPRGNTIYF. The rearrangement uses TRBV6-5 and TRBJ1-3; D unclear. The CDR3 runs 14 residues. The germline CDR1 and CDR2 sequences are MNHEY and SVGAGI. Trimming pared 6 bases from V and 4 bases from J, leaving 13 bases between.

The V and J genes are TRBV28 and TRBJ1-5, with TRBD1 as a possible D gene (5 bases). The CDR3 is made up of 15 amino acids. Germline V gene data show CDR1 as MDHEN and CDR2 as SYDVKM. With 3 bases removed from V and 6 bases from J, the gap between germline ends came to 15 bases. The CDR3 here is CASSLSGGNGQPQHF. The CDR3 DNA is TGTGCCAGCAGTTTGAGTGGGGGGAACGGTCAGCCCCAGCATTTT.

The rearrangement joins TRBV10-3 to TRBJ2-7, with 9 bases aligning to TRBD2. Germline lookup yields CDR1 ENHRY and CDR2 SYGVKD. The CDR3 runs 16 residues. Trimming removed 3 bases from V and 0 bases from J; junction bases left unmatched: 6. In DNA, the CDR3 is TGTGCCATCAGTGACTCGGCTAGCGGGGTCTCCTACGAGCAGTACTTC. Translating gives CAISDSASGVSYEQYF.

This chain connects TRBV7-2 to TRBJ2-7, with TRBD1 identical over 7 bases. The germline gives CDR1 SGHTA, CDR2 FQGNSA. V shed 0 bases, J shed 6 bases, and the junction held 17 bases outside the gene matches. This CDR3 spans 18 amino acids. The CDR3 spells CASSLAPPQQGPPSEQYF. The CDR3 nucleotides read TGTGCCAGCAGCTTAGCACCCCCCCAACAGGGGCCGCCGAGCGAGCAGTACTTC. Variable domain in full (rest from reference TRBV7-2 and TRBJ2-7): GAGVSQSPSNKVTEKGKDVELRCDPISGHTALYWYRQSLGQGLEFLIYFQGNSAPDKSGLPSDRFSAERTGGSVSTLTIQRTQQEDSAVYLCASSLAPPQQGPPSEQYFGPGTRLTVT.